This TCR beta chain was captured in a study of T cells in severe cutaneous drug reactions. Whole-study findings and limits: TRBV12-4 use rose strongly in carbamazepine-induced Stevens-Johnson syndrome or toxic epidermal necrolysis, averaging approximately 30% in blister cells and 4.5% to 6.5% in PBMC.

TCR subtype-specific primers in iRepertoire multiplex PCR prepared libraries for bulk and single-cell sequencing. TCRdb re-called the multiplex PCR reads; every CDR3 protein appears as one record, without DNA. Its clone listing holds tens of thousands of distinct CDR3 sequences. The germline CDR1 and CDR2 sequences are LGHNA and YSLEER. The CDR3 sequence is 15 residues long. The donors had carbamazepine-induced Stevens-Johnson syndrome or toxic epidermal necrolysis. Concerning this clonotype: The antigen remains undetermined.

Material: PBMCs. The chain has TRBV4-3 and TRBJ1-2. This TCR derives from a human donor with toxic epidermal necrolysis, a severe cutaneous drug reaction. The CDR3 loop is CASSQDTMVNYGYTF.